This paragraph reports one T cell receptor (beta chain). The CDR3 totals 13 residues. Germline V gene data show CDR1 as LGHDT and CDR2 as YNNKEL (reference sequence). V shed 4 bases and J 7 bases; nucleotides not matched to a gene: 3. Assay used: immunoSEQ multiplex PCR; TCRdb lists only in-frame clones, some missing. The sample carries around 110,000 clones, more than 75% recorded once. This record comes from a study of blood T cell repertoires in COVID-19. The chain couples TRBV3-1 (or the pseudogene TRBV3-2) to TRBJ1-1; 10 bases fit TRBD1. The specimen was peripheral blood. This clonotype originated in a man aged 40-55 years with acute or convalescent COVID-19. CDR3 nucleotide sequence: TGTGCCAGCAGCCGCCGGGACAGGGGTGAAGCTTTCTTT. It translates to CASSRRDRGEAFF.